The 30 T cell receptor beta chains given below trace back to one sample, sequenced in a study of cytomegalovirus exposure and HLA in healthy donors. Both 60 Vbeta primers and 13 Jbeta primers went into the PCR. The repertoire was sequenced with immunoSEQ multiplex PCR; TCRdb's copy has only in-frame clones and lacks some. Of around 300,000 clones listed, 84% were seen once; the top ten hold roughly 2%. Sequenced: PBMCs. The receptors stem from a middle-aged woman in good health and CMV-seropositive.

The J gene is TRBJ1-5, the V gene TRBV28; the D is unclear. CDR3 length equals 14 residues. The V gene's germline CDR1 is MDHEN and CDR2 SYDVKM. Trimming took off 6 bases at V and 0 bases at J, with 9 bases between the two ends. In DNA, the CDR3 is TGTGCCAGCAGCGCGGGCCATAGCAATCAGCCCCAGCATTTT. Its translation is CASSAGHSNQPQHF.

The CDR3 sequence: CAWGKDTYGYTF. CDR3 nucleotide sequence: TGTGCCTGGGGCAAAGACACCTATGGCTACACCTTC. V and J are TRBV30 and TRBJ1-2; D gene unclear. CDR1 is GTSNPN and CDR2 is SVGIG in the germline V gene (reference sequence). Trimming took off 5 bases at V and 4 bases at J, with 11 bases between the two ends. The CDR3 length is 12 residues.

This chain links TRBV4-3 with TRBJ2-1, with D possibly TRBD2 on 5 matching bases. Trimming removed 0 bases at V and 0 bases at J, with 12 bases between. From germline, CDR1 is LGHNA and CDR2 YSLEER. CDR3 length: 17 amino acids. The CDR3 DNA follows: TGCGCCAGCAGCCAAGATTGGCCGGGGAGCTCCTACAATGAGCAGTTCTTC. This encodes CASSQDWPGSSYNEQFF.

This chain links TRBV30 with TRBJ1-2; the match to TRBD1 covers 10 bases. Trimming took 5 bases from V and 8 from J; bases not matched to a gene: 5. This CDR3 spans 12 amino acids. Looked up from germline, CDR1 is GTSNPN and CDR2 is SVGIG (reference sequence). The CDR3 reads CAWDEDRGGYTF. For the CDR3, the DNA is TGTGCCTGGGATGAGGACAGGGGGGGCTACACCTTC.

The chain has TRBV5-1 and TRBJ2-7; D unresolved. The length of the CDR3 is 14 residues. V gave up 7 bases and J gave up 0 bases, with 14 bases separating them. CDR1 and CDR2 (germline): SGHRS, YFSETQ. The CDR3 DNA sequence: TGCGCCAGCCGCCCTGGCCCTAGCTCCTACGAGCAGTACTTC. This sequence encodes CASRPGPSSYEQYF.

The chain recombines TRBV7-2 with TRBJ2-5; D is perhaps TRBD1 (5 bases). The better agreement between TRBJ2-7 and the DNA end casts doubt on the J call. This CDR3 contains 14 residues. The V gene's germline CDR1 is SGHTA and CDR2 FQGNSA. The CDR3 is CASRDNSASYEQYF. The DNA of the CDR3 is TGTGCCAGCAGGGACAACTCAGCCTCCTACGAGCAGTACTTC.

The rearrangement joins TRBV6-6 to TRBJ1-2; a possible D gene is TRBD1 (5 bases). CDR3 size: 13 residues. Germline-derived CDR1 and CDR2 are MNHNY and SVGAGI (reference sequence). V was pared by 4 bases and J by 2 bases, with 8 bases between. CDR3 nucleotides: TGTGCCAGCAGTTGGGAGGGGAACTATGGCTACACCTTC. Encoded protein: CASSWEGNYGYTF.

This clone was seen more than once but under ten times. The rearrangement joins TRBV28 to TRBJ2-7, with D perhaps TRBD2 (6 bases). V was shortened by 7 bases and J by 2 bases, with 12 bases between the two germline ends. Germline loops: CDR1 MDHEN, CDR2 SYDVKM. There are 13 residues in the CDR3. The CDR3 reads CASTRTTAYEQYF. CDR3 DNA: TGTGCCAGCACTAGGACTACCGCCTACGAGCAGTACTTC.

This chain joins TRBV27 and TRBJ1-5, with a possible D match to TRBD1 (6 bases). CDR1 is MNHEY, CDR2 SMNVEV, per germline (reference sequence). V was shortened by 5 bases and J by 0 bases, with 11 bases between the two germline ends. This CDR3 comprises 15 residues. The CDR3 sequence: CASSPTGLSNQPQHF. The CDR3 coding sequence is TGTGCCAGCAGTCCGACAGGACTTAGCAATCAGCCCCAGCATTTT.

The gene calls are TRBV28 and TRBJ1-2, with 10 bases identical to TRBD1. Germline loops: CDR1 MDHEN, CDR2 SYDVKM. CDR3 length equals 14 residues. V was clipped by 5 bases and J by 8 bases; unmatched bases: 8. The chain's CDR3 is CASSGAGTGVGYTF. CDR3 DNA sequence: TGTGCCAGCAGTGGAGCCGGGACAGGGGTAGGCTACACCTTC.

The CDR3 DNA sequence: TGTGCCATCAGTGAAGGGGGGACAGGGGGATACGAGCAGTACTTC. Its translation is CAISEGGTGGYEQYF. The J gene is TRBJ2-7, the V gene TRBV10-3; TRBD1 agrees at 11 bases. The CDR3 is 15 amino acids. The trim removed 3 bases at V and 4 bases at J, leaving 5 bases unmatched. Germline values: CDR1 ENHRY, CDR2 SYGVKD.

The table lists this clone with a count of one. The genes are TRBV7-9 and TRBJ2-1; 8 positions match TRBD2. Germline V gene data show CDR1 as SEHNR and CDR2 as FQNEAQ (reference sequence). The V gene end was trimmed by 2 bases and the J gene end by 8 bases; junction bases not matched to a gene: 5. The CDR3 extends over 14 amino acids. The DNA for the CDR3 is TGTGCCAGCAGCTTATTTCTAGCGGGCGATGAGCAGTTCTTC. It translates to CASSLFLAGDEQFF.

This chain connects TRBV20-1 to TRBJ1-2, with D hard to call. Germline V gene data show CDR1 as DFQATT and CDR2 as SNEGSKA (reference sequence). The CDR3 extends over 11 amino acids. V lost 4 bases and J lost 5, with 8 bases in between. The chain's CDR3 is CSATVLYGYTF. In nucleotides, the CDR3 is TGCAGTGCTACGGTCCTTTATGGCTACACCTTC.

The rearrangement uses TRBV29-1 and TRBJ2-2; 11 bases fit TRBD2. Germline CDR1 reads SQVTM; CDR2 reads ANQGSEA. This CDR3 has 15 residues. J lost 4 bases, V lost 2 bases, and 3 bases had no gene match. Here the CDR3 reads CSVEKGLAGTGELFF. The CDR3 region has the DNA TGCAGCGTTGAAAAAGGACTAGCGGGCACCGGGGAGCTGTTTTTT.

This clone is a singleton in its sample. This sequence joins TRBV21-1 and TRBJ1-1; TRBD1 is the table's D call, not checked against the DNA. TRBV21-1 is described as a pseudogene. The CDR3 sequence is 16 residues long. CDR3: CASSKDGHPQNTEAFF. The CDR3 DNA reads TGTGCCAGCAGCAAAGACGGACACCCCCAAAACACTGAAGCTTTCTTT.

The V call is TRBV7-9, the J call TRBJ1-1; 8 bases agree with TRBD1. CDR1 is SEHNR, CDR2 FQNEAQ, per germline (reference sequence). CDR3 length: 14 residues. V shed 4 bases, J shed 3 bases, and the junction held 4 bases outside the gene matches. The CDR3 bases are TGTGCCAGCAGCTCGATGACAGGGGACACTGAAGCTTTCTTT. This encodes CASSSMTGDTEAFF.

The rearrangement joins TRBV28 to TRBJ2-1; TRBD2 agrees at 7 bases. J lost 3 bases, V lost 11 bases, and 7 bases had no gene match. Germline values: CDR1 MDHEN, CDR2 SYDVKM. The CDR3 has 13 amino acids. The CDR3 DNA is TGTGCCGCGGGAGAAGTAGGCTACAATGAGCAGTTCTTC. Residues: CAAGEVGYNEQFF.

This clone was counted once. The chain employs TRBV30 and TRBJ1-1; D is ambiguous. CDR3 length: 14 residues. Germline V CDR1 and CDR2: GTSNPN, SVGIG (reference sequence). V dropped 4 bases and J dropped 1 base, with 13 bases sitting between them. In DNA, the CDR3 is TGTGCCTGGACCAGGATGTGGTCGAACACTGAAGCTTTCTTT. Encoded protein: CAWTRMWSNTEAFF.

This chain joins TRBV7-8 and TRBJ2-1; TRBD2 might be the D (5 bases). Germline CDR1 and CDR2: SGHVS and FQNEAQ. This CDR3 spans 18 amino acids. The V and J ends lost 2 bases and 0 bases respectively, with 17 bases between them. The CDR3 here is CASSLLHLTNYSYNEQFF. The CDR3 coding sequence is TGTGCCAGCAGCTTATTGCATTTGACTAACTACTCCTACAATGAGCAGTTCTTC.

This chain joins TRBV5-5 and TRBJ1-1; possibly TRBD1 for D (5 bases). This CDR3 comprises 15 residues. Germline V gene data show CDR1 as SGHKS and CDR2 as YYEKEE (reference sequence). Trimming removed 3 bases at V and 4 bases at J, with 16 bases between. This CDR3 reads CASSSKSGLPTEAFF. The CDR3 region has the DNA TGTGCCAGCAGCTCGAAGTCAGGGTTACCCACTGAAGCTTTCTTT.

J is TRBJ2-7 and V is TRBV30; D perhaps matches TRBD2 (5 bases). The CDR3 totals 11 residues. CDR1 and CDR2 (germline): GTSNPN, SVGIG (reference sequence). Deletions cut 2 bases from V and 3 bases from J, with 5 bases between. The CDR3 spells CAWSRDYEQYF. The CDR3 nucleotides are TGTGCCTGGAGTCGGGACTACGAGCAGTACTTC.

There are a few counts of this clone. The V and J genes are TRBV5-1 and TRBJ1-5; D uncertain. The CDR3 extends over 14 amino acids. CDR1 is SGHRS, CDR2 YFSETQ, per germline. Trimming left V 1 base short and J 4 bases short, with 9 bases between. CDR3: CASSLTPENQPQHF. The CDR3 DNA follows: TGCGCCAGCAGCTTGACCCCGGAGAATCAGCCCCAGCATTTT.

This chain uses TRBV27 with TRBJ1-2, with D hard to call. V lost 5 bases and J lost 9, with 25 bases in between. CDR3 length: 16 amino acids. Germline CDR1 and CDR2: MNHEY and SMNVEV (reference sequence). CDR3 sequence reads: CASSPREELGKRSYTF. The DNA of the CDR3 is TGTGCCAGCAGTCCACGGGAAGAGTTGGGCAAAAGGAGCTACACCTTC.

The chain has TRBV30 and TRBJ2-1; TRBD2 is a possible D gene (6 bases). CDR1 and CDR2 (germline): GTSNPN, SVGIG (reference sequence). The CDR3 has 16 residues. V dropped 0 bases and J dropped 5 bases, with 17 bases sitting between them. CDR3 sequence (DNA): TGTGCCTGGAGTGTACAGAGGAGCGGGCTTAACAATGAGCAGTTCTTC. It specifies CAWSVQRSGLNNEQFF.

The chain combines TRBV7-9 with TRBJ1-1; 8 positions agree with TRBD1. V was clipped by 4 bases and J by 1 base; unmatched bases: 14. Looked up from germline, CDR1 is SEHNR and CDR2 is FQNEAQ (reference sequence). The CDR3 loop spans 18 amino acids. The CDR3 DNA follows: TGTGCCAGCAGCTCATCCGGCAGGGGGCAGGGGGCGAACACTGAAGCTTTCTTT. Its protein product is CASSSSGRGQGANTEAFF.

The chain uses TRBV9 and TRBJ1-6; perhaps TRBD1 as D (6 bases). CDR1 and CDR2 (germline): SGDLS, YYNGEE. Trimming took off 3 bases at V and 5 bases at J, with 12 bases between the two ends. This CDR3 has 15 residues. The CDR3 protein is CASSGRDTDNSPLHF. CDR3 nucleotide sequence: TGTGCCAGCAGCGGCCGGGACACCGATAATTCACCCCTCCACTTT. The full variable domain, completed using reference TRBV9 and TRBJ1-6, is DSGVTQTPKHLITATGQRVTLRCSPRSGDLSVYWYQQSLDQGLQFLIQYYNGEERAKGNILERFSAQQFPDLHSELNLSSLELGDSALYFCASSGRDTDNSPLHFGNGTRLTVT.

The chain links TRBV27 to TRBJ2-7; TRBD2 aligns across 8 bases. J lost 5 bases, V lost 2 bases, and 8 bases had no gene match. This CDR3 spans 15 amino acids. Germline CDR1 reads MNHEY; CDR2 reads SMNVEV (reference sequence). CDR3 sequence reads: CASSLTGLVLHEQYF. The DNA for the CDR3 is TGTGCCAGCAGTTTAACGGGACTAGTTCTACACGAGCAGTACTTC.

This sequence joins TRBV2 and TRBJ2-1; D gene unclear. This CDR3 contains 12 residues. Germline values: CDR1 SNHLY, CDR2 FYNNEI. Trimming shortened V by 5 bases and J by 8 bases, and 10 bases separated the two germline ends. CDR3 amino acids: CASSLTLDEQFF. CDR3 coding DNA: TGTGCCAGCAGTTTGACATTGGATGAGCAGTTCTTC. The whole variable domain, remainder taken from reference TRBV2 and TRBJ2-1, is EPEVTQTPSHQVTQMGQEVILRCVPISNHLYFYWYRQILGQKVEFLVSFYNNEISEKSEIFDDQFSVERPDGSNFTLKIRSTKLEDSAMYFCASSLTLDEQFFGPGTRLTVL.

The V gene is TRBV30, the J gene TRBJ2-7, with 7 positions matching TRBD2. The trim removed 5 bases at V and 1 base at J, leaving 11 bases unmatched. Germline V gene data show CDR1 as GTSNPN and CDR2 as SVGIG (reference sequence). There are 15 residues in the CDR3. The CDR3 region has the DNA TGTGCCTGGGGGAGGGTAGGGCTCTCATCCTACGAGCAGTACTTC. Residues: CAWGRVGLSSYEQYF.

The V gene is TRBV5-4, the J gene TRBJ2-3; D possibly corresponds to TRBD2 (6 bases). The V and J ends lost 2 bases and 4 bases respectively, with 11 bases between them. Germline-derived CDR1 and CDR2 are SGHNT and YYREEE (reference sequence). CDR3 length equals 14 residues. The CDR3 DNA follows: TGTGCCAGCAGCTTTGGGGGAGGTGCAGATACGCAGTATTTT. Residues: CASSFGGGADTQYF.